This T cell receptor beta chain stems from a study of blood T cell repertoires in COVID-19. The CDR3 covers 16 residues. The germline CDR1 and CDR2 sequences are MNHEY and SVGEGT. V was clipped by 6 bases and J by 4 bases; unmatched bases: 8. Only in-frame clones appear in the TCRdb table, and some are missing; sequencing was by immunoSEQ multiplex PCR. The data contain roughly 150,000 clones, nearly 80% of them singletons. Sequencing used peripheral blood. The sequence derives from a woman at least 80 years old with acute or convalescent COVID-19. The V call is TRBV6-2 or TRBV6-3, the J call TRBJ2-2, with TRBD1 identical over 10 bases. In nucleotides, the CDR3 is TGTGCCAGCAGCTGGCGGACAGGGGGTCCCACCGGGGAGCTGTTTTTT. This gives the protein CASSWRTGGPTGELFF.